One and the same sample provided the 32 T cell receptor beta chains below, sequenced in a study of blood T cell repertoires in COVID-19. Assay used: immunoSEQ multiplex PCR; TCRdb lists only in-frame clones, some missing. The table shows 150,000 or so clones, with around 85% occurring only once. The material sequenced was peripheral blood. These receptors all stem from a man aged 55 to 70 with COVID-19, enrolled during active disease.

This chain joins TRBV5-1 and TRBJ1-2; a possible D gene is TRBD1 (5 bases). Trimming left V 1 base short and J 2 bases short, with 18 bases between. Germline V gene sequence: CDR1 SGHRS, CDR2 YFSETQ. The CDR3 runs to 17 residues. This chain's CDR3 is CASSLWAQRGTNYGYTF. The CDR3 DNA is TGCGCCAGCAGCTTGTGGGCTCAAAGGGGAACCAACTATGGCTACACCTTC.

The chain couples TRBV5-1 to TRBJ2-1; 8 bases map to TRBD2. The CDR3 is made up of 14 amino acids. The V gene's germline CDR1 is SGHRS and CDR2 YFSETQ. Trimming took 3 bases from V and 8 from J; bases not matched to a gene: 7. Written as DNA, the CDR3 is TGCGCCAGCAGCTCTGGACTAGCCGGCGATGAGCAGTTCTTC. Protein: CASSSGLAGDEQFF.

The chain recombines TRBV7-9 with TRBJ1-4; a possible D gene is TRBD1 (5 bases). The length of the CDR3 is 13 residues. Trimming stripped 5 bases from V and 6 bases from J, with 10 bases between. From germline, CDR1 is SEHNR and CDR2 FQNEAQ (reference sequence). The CDR3 protein is CASSRTGDEKLFF. CDR3 in DNA: TGTGCCAGCAGCCGGACGGGGGATGAAAAACTGTTTTTT.

V gene TRBV2 combines with J gene TRBJ2-7, with 9 bases matching TRBD2. Germline V lookup: CDR1 SNHLY, CDR2 FYNNEI. The CDR3 totals 14 residues. V shed 6 bases, J shed 5 bases, and the junction held 8 bases outside the gene matches. The CDR3 region is CASRVGLAPHEQYF. DNA of the CDR3: TGTGCCAGCAGAGTGGGACTAGCTCCCCACGAGCAGTACTTC.

CDR3: CASSYGLATSTDTQYF. CDR3 in DNA: TGTGCCAGCAGTTACGGGCTAGCGACTAGCACAGATACGCAGTATTTT. The chain is built from TRBV6-2 or TRBV6-3 and TRBJ2-3; tentatively, D is TRBD2 (6 bases). The CDR3 totals 16 residues. Germline V CDR1 and CDR2: MNHEY, SVGEGT. Trimming cost V 2 bases and J 0 bases, with 12 bases left between them.

V is TRBV6-5 and J is TRBJ2-5; 8 positions match TRBD1. V dropped 7 bases and J dropped 5; count of bases not matched to a gene: 9. CDR3 length: 14 amino acids. The germline gives CDR1 MNHEY, CDR2 SVGAGI. CDR3 residues: CASTRNRGAETQYF. CDR3 nucleotide sequence: TGTGCCAGCACCAGAAACAGGGGGGCGGAGACCCAGTACTTC.

The chain recombines TRBV14 with TRBJ1-1; 9 bases are a match to TRBD1. Germline V gene lookup returns CDR1 SGHDN and CDR2 FVKESK. J lost 5 bases, V lost 4 bases, and 8 bases had no gene match. CDR3 length equals 15 residues. CDR3 amino acids: CASSLSLGTGTEAFF. The CDR3 DNA reads as TGTGCCAGCAGCCTCTCCCTTGGGACAGGGACTGAAGCTTTCTTT.

V gene TRBV5-4 combines with J gene TRBJ1-1, with D perhaps matching TRBD1 (5 bases). The germline V gene encodes CDR1 SGHNT and CDR2 YYREEE (reference sequence). V was shortened by 1 base and J by 5 bases, with 30 bases between the two germline ends. The CDR3 is 20 amino acids. The CDR3 DNA reads as TGTGCCAGCAGCTTGAATCTTCCCGGGGGGAGATTCAGAGTCAGTACTGAAGCTTTCTTT. Translating it yields CASSLNLPGGRFRVSTEAFF.

The chain carries TRBV7-3 and TRBJ2-3; tentative D call: TRBD2 (6 bases). Germline V lookup: CDR1 SGHTA, CDR2 FQGTGA. The length of the CDR3 is 13 residues. V shed 5 bases and J shed 4 bases, with 10 bases lying between them. CDR3 bases: TGTGCCAGCAGCCCCGGGACTTCAGATACGCAGTATTTT. Its translation: CASSPGTSDTQYF.

This chain links TRBV28 with TRBJ2-7, with D possibly being TRBD1 (6 bases). The length of the CDR3 is 16 residues. The germline CDR1 and CDR2 sequences are MDHEN and SYDVKM. V dropped 7 bases and J dropped 0 bases, with 19 bases sitting between them. CDR3 nucleotides: TGTGCCAGCAAAATGACAGGTATAGTCGGCTCCTACGAGCAGTACTTC. This codes for CASKMTGIVGSYEQYF.

This chain joins TRBV3-1 (or the pseudogene TRBV3-2) and TRBJ2-7, with no clear D. Per germline, CDR1 LGHDT and CDR2 YNNKEL (reference sequence). This CDR3 has 14 amino acids. V was shortened by 1 base and J by 1 base, with 8 bases between the two germline ends. In DNA, the CDR3 is TGTGCCAGCAGCCAAGCTGGGCAGTCCTACGAGCAGTACTTC. Protein sequence: CASSQAGQSYEQYF.

The rearrangement joins TRBV3-1 (or the pseudogene TRBV3-2) to TRBJ2-7; 7 positions agree with TRBD2. This CDR3 spans 14 amino acids. Germline V gene data show CDR1 as LGHDT and CDR2 as YNNKEL (reference sequence). Trimming at V came to 5 bases and at J to 3 bases, leaving 7 bases not matched to a gene. In nucleotides, the CDR3 is TGTGCCAGCAGCAAGGGAGGGGCCAACTACGAGCAGTACTTC. Its translation: CASSKGGANYEQYF.

This clone was found once. This chain joins TRBV18 and TRBJ1-1, with a possible D match to TRBD1 (5 bases). Between the trimmed V and J ends, which lost 3 bases and 6 bases, there was a span of 11 bases. This CDR3 comprises 13 residues. Germline loops: CDR1 KGHSH, CDR2 LQKENI. The CDR3 bases are TGTGCCAGCTCACCGTCAGGGTCCGCTGAAGCTTTCTTT. The encoded protein is CASSPSGSAEAFF.

This clone was counted once. J is TRBJ2-1 and V is TRBV19, with D possibly matching TRBD2 (5 bases). The CDR3 is made up of 15 amino acids. The germline V and J ends were trimmed by 7 bases and 0 bases, with 13 bases remaining between them. Germline lookup yields CDR1 LNHDA and CDR2 SQIVND (reference sequence). CDR3 region: CASKVGGGSYNEQFF. The DNA of the CDR3 is TGTGCCAGTAAAGTCGGCGGAGGCTCCTACAATGAGCAGTTCTTC.

The V call is TRBV5-1, the J call TRBJ2-2; D ambiguous. Trimming removed 4 bases at V and 5 bases at J, with 15 bases between. CDR3 length: 15 residues. Germline V CDR1 and CDR2: SGHRS, YFSETQ. The CDR3 coding sequence is TGCGCCAGCAGCCGACTCGGATACGGTACCGGGGAGCTGTTTTTT. It translates to CASSRLGYGTGELFF. The full variable domain, completed using reference TRBV5-1 and TRBJ2-2, is KAGVTQTPRYLIKTRGQQVTLSCSPISGHRSVSWYQQTPGQGLQFLFEYFSETQRNKGNFPGRFSGRQFSNSRSEMNVSTLELGDSALYLCASSRLGYGTGELFFGEGSRLTVL.

J is TRBJ2-5 and V is TRBV27; TRBD2 matches at 9 bases. Trimming cost V 6 bases and J 4 bases; bases outside gene matches: 3. Germline V gives CDR1 MNHEY, CDR2 SMNVEV (reference sequence). The CDR3 totals 13 residues. The CDR3 DNA is TGTGCCAGCAGGCGGGGGGGCGGAGAGACCCAGTACTTC. This gives the protein CASRRGGGETQYF.

The chain carries TRBV14 and TRBJ2-2; TRBD2 is a possible D gene (6 bases). The CDR3 runs 17 residues. Trimming shortened V by 3 bases and J by 1 base, and 15 bases separated the two germline ends. Germline CDR1 is SGHDN and CDR2 is FVKESK. The CDR3 protein is CASSQPRRDGNTGELFF. The CDR3 region has the DNA TGTGCCAGCAGCCAGCCGCGGCGGGATGGGAACACCGGGGAGCTGTTTTTT.

Only a few counts were recorded for this clone. The rearrangement joins TRBV24-1 to TRBJ1-2, with D possibly being TRBD1 (6 bases). CDR1 and CDR2 (germline): KGHDR, SFDVKD. Trimming took off 3 bases at V and 8 bases at J, with 15 bases between the two ends. The CDR3 consists of 14 residues. CDR3 in DNA: TGTGCCACCAGTGATCCCGCCAGGGGCCTAGGCTACACCTTC. This codes for CATSDPARGLGYTF.

The chain has TRBV7-2 and TRBJ2-5; 9 bases are a match to TRBD2. The CDR3 is 15 amino acids. The germline V gene encodes CDR1 SGHTA and CDR2 FQGNSA. V dropped 2 bases and J dropped 5; count of bases not matched to a gene: 6. The CDR3 nucleotides read TGTGCCAGCAGCTTAAGTGGCGGGGGGGTGGAGACCCAGTACTTC. Residues: CASSLSGGGVETQYF.

This chain connects TRBV25-1 to TRBJ1-4; D is uncertain. The V end lost 7 bases, the J end lost 8 bases, and 20 bases lay between the germline ends. This CDR3 is built from 15 residues. CDR1 is MGHDK and CDR2 is SYGVNS in the germline V gene. CDR3 loop: CASTNPDLGNEKLFF. CDR3 DNA sequence: TGTGCCAGCACAAACCCGGACTTAGGAAACGAAAAACTGTTTTTT.

The chain recombines TRBV11-2 with TRBJ1-1; 7 bases fit TRBD1. With 2 bases clipped from V and 5 bases from J, the junction kept 5 bases outside the gene matches. The germline V gene has CDR1 SGHAT and CDR2 FQNNGV. The CDR3 is 14 residues long. CDR3 sequence reads: CASSLYRGGTEAFF. The CDR3 DNA follows: TGTGCCAGCAGCTTATACAGGGGCGGAACTGAAGCTTTCTTT. Filled out from reference TRBV11-2 and TRBJ1-1, the complete variable domain reads EAGVAQSPRYKIIEKRQSVAFWCNPISGHATLYWYQQILGQGPKLLIQFQNNGVVDDSQLPKDRFSAERLKGVDSTLKIQPAKLEDSAVYLCASSLYRGGTEAFFGQGTRLTVV.

The chain joins TRBV28 to TRBJ2-7; TRBD1 matches 10 bases. The CDR3 runs 15 residues. Looked up from germline, CDR1 is MDHEN and CDR2 is SYDVKM. J gave up 3 bases and V 5 bases, and 7 bases lay outside the gene matches. The CDR3 bases are TGTGCCAGCAGTAGTCCGGGACAGGGGTACTACGAGCAGTACTTC. Protein sequence: CASSSPGQGYYEQYF.

This clone was observed once. CDR3 amino acids: CASSDSQGPLETQYF. The CDR3 DNA follows: TGTGCCAGCTCAGACTCTCAGGGTCCCTTGGAGACCCAGTACTTC. The chain has TRBV18 and TRBJ2-5; D possibly corresponds to TRBD1 (5 bases). The CDR3 extends over 15 amino acids. Germline CDR1 reads KGHSH; CDR2 reads LQKENI. The germline V and J ends were trimmed by 5 bases and 5 bases, with 18 bases remaining between them.

V gene TRBV18 combines with J gene TRBJ2-3; 9 bases agree with TRBD1. V dropped 5 bases and J dropped 5; count of bases not matched to a gene: 5. Per germline, CDR1 KGHSH and CDR2 LQKENI. The CDR3 covers 14 residues. The CDR3 bases are TGTGCCAGCTCAAAGGGGACAGGGCTAGATACGCAGTATTTT. It translates to CASSKGTGLDTQYF.

This clone was seen once. The chain couples TRBV18 to TRBJ2-7, with TRBD1 matching over 9 bases. The V gene's germline CDR1 is KGHSH and CDR2 LQKENI. V shed 0 bases and J 1 base; nucleotides not matched to a gene: 4. There are 16 residues in the CDR3. The CDR3 spells CASSPPTGGGSYEQYF. DNA for the CDR3: TGTGCCAGCTCACCACCGACAGGGGGTGGGTCCTACGAGCAGTACTTC. Variable domain in full (rest from reference TRBV18 and TRBJ2-7): NAGVMQNPRHLVRRRGQEARLRCSPMKGHSHVYWYRQLPEEGLKFMVYLQKENIIDESGMPKERFSAEFPKEGPSILRIQQVVRGDSAAYFCASSPPTGGGSYEQYFGPGTRLTVT.

The V call is TRBV28, the J call TRBJ1-2, with D hard to call. Between the trimmed V and J ends, which lost 3 bases and 7 bases, there was a span of 15 bases. The CDR3 covers 14 residues. The germline V gene has CDR1 MDHEN and CDR2 SYDVKM. CDR3 loop: CASSLRVPVRGYTF. The CDR3 bases are TGTGCCAGCAGTTTGCGGGTTCCAGTGCGTGGCTACACCTTC.

This clone was counted a few times. This rearrangement joins TRBV6-5 to TRBJ1-1; TRBD1 agrees at 7 bases. The CDR3 is made up of 15 amino acids. V gave up 6 bases and J gave up 2 bases; unmatched junction bases: 9. From germline, CDR1 is MNHEY and CDR2 SVGAGI. The CDR3 reads CASSHRDRKNTEAFF. For the CDR3, the DNA is TGTGCCAGCAGCCACCGGGACAGAAAAAACACTGAAGCTTTCTTT.

The gene calls are TRBV5-5 and TRBJ1-3; D is possibly TRBD1 (6 bases). Trimming left V 0 bases short and J 0 bases short, with 19 bases between. The germline gives CDR1 SGHKS, CDR2 YYEKEE (reference sequence). The CDR3 spans 19 residues. The CDR3 DNA follows: TGTGCCAGCAGCTTGGTGGGGGGGGCTGCCCTCCTCTCTGGAAACACCATATATTTT. It encodes CASSLVGGAALLSGNTIYF.

This chain joins TRBV9 and TRBJ2-3; 8 bases are a match to TRBD1. CDR3 length equals 17 residues. Germline V gene lookup returns CDR1 SGDLS and CDR2 YYNGEE. V trimming: 6 bases; J trimming: 6 bases; junction bases outside the gene matches: 18. This CDR3 is CASNIGDRGQPGDTQYF. Written as DNA, the CDR3 is TGTGCCAGCAACATCGGAGACAGGGGCCAACCGGGTGATACGCAGTATTTT.

This chain uses TRBV10-3 with TRBJ2-5; D unresolved. With 4 bases removed from V and 1 base from J, the gap between germline ends came to 7 bases. The CDR3 runs to 13 residues. Germline V gives CDR1 ENHRY, CDR2 SYGVKD. CDR3 region: CAISGPLQETQYF. In DNA form, the CDR3 reads TGTGCCATCAGTGGGCCTCTCCAAGAGACCCAGTACTTC.

The table lists this clone with a few counts. J is TRBJ1-2 and V is TRBV5-1; D is possibly TRBD1 (5 bases). This CDR3 is built from 15 residues. The germline V gene has CDR1 SGHRS and CDR2 YFSETQ. V was pared by 0 bases and J by 3 bases, with 12 bases between. This chain's CDR3 is CASSLDGGTDYGYTF. For the CDR3, the DNA is TGCGCCAGCAGCTTGGATGGGGGGACGGACTATGGCTACACCTTC.

This chain uses TRBV2 with TRBJ1-5, with 10 bases matching TRBD1. This CDR3 is built from 15 residues. V was pared by 7 bases and J by 2 bases, with 5 bases of the junction left unmatched. CDR1 and CDR2 (germline): SNHLY, FYNNEI. The CDR3 protein is CASKPGTGGNQPQHF. The CDR3 DNA sequence: TGTGCCAGCAAACCTGGGACAGGGGGCAATCAGCCCCAGCATTTT.